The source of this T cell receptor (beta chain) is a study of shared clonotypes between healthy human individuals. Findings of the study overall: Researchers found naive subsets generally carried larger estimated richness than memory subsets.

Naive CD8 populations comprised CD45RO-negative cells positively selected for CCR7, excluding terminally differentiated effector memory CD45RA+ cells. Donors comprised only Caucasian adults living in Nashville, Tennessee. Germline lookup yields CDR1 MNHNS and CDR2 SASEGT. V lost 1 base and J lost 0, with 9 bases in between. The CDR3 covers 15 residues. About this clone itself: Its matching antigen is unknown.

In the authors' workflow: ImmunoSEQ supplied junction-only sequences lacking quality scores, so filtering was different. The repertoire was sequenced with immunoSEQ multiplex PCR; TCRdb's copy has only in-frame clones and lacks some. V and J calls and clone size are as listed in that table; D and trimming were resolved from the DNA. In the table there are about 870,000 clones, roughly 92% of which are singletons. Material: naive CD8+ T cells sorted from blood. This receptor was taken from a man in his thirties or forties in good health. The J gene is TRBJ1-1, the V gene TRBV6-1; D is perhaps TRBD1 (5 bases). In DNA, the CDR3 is TGTGCCAGCAGTGAAGGGGGGATAATGAACACTGAAGCTTTCTTT. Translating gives CASSEGGIMNTEAFF.